The present TCR beta chain was sequenced within a study of long-term antiretroviral therapy in people with HIV. V was pared by 5 bases and J by 2 bases, with 10 bases of the junction left unmatched. Germline-derived CDR1 and CDR2 are MGHRA and YSYEKL. The CDR3 is 17 amino acids. Broader study findings: Control repertoires displayed wider CDR3 length ranges than the HIV repertoires.

Regarding this clone: Antigen: not known.

Sequencing used immunoSEQ v3.0 at survey level. The method was immunoSEQ multiplex PCR; TCRdb's version includes in-frame clones alone and lacks a portion of them. The data contain some 19,000 clones, around three quarters of them singletons. The V call is TRBV4-1, the J call TRBJ2-3; 10 bases are shared with TRBD2. This clonotype was obtained from a woman aged 40 to 50 with HIV. The source was unsorted PBMCs, collected 4.1 years after starting antiretroviral therapy. DNA for the CDR3: TGCGCCAGCAGCTACCCTCAGCGGGAGGGCCCCACAGATACGCAGTATTTT. It specifies CASSYPQREGPTDTQYF.